This TCR beta chain was identified during a study of shared clonotypes between healthy human individuals. Study findings and constraints: Naive CD4 clonotypes overlapped across a handful of donors at around 5%. Among non-shared clonotypes, generation probabilities were lower than among those shared by all four donors.

This table comes from immunoSEQ multiplex PCR, and its TCRdb copy is limited to in-frame clones, with some not included. This table has 2 million to 2.5 million clones, approximately 90% appearing once. V lost 5 bases and J lost 7, with 9 bases in between. CDR3 length: 12 amino acids. Per the germline V gene, CDR1 is WSHSY and CDR2 is SAAADI. In this sample, this clone turned up a few times. What it binds is not known. The sequence derives from a man aged 18 to 35 in good health. Some clones in this sample may be carry-over from other donors' samples. V usage is TRBV10-2 and J usage is TRBJ1-5; D may be TRBD1 (5 bases). The specimen sequenced was naive CD4+ T cells from PBMCs. Subset defined: CD45RA+ positively selected. CDR3 residues: CASSLGEQPQHF. The CDR3 DNA reads TGCGCCAGCAGTCTAGGGGAGCAGCCCCAGCATTTT.